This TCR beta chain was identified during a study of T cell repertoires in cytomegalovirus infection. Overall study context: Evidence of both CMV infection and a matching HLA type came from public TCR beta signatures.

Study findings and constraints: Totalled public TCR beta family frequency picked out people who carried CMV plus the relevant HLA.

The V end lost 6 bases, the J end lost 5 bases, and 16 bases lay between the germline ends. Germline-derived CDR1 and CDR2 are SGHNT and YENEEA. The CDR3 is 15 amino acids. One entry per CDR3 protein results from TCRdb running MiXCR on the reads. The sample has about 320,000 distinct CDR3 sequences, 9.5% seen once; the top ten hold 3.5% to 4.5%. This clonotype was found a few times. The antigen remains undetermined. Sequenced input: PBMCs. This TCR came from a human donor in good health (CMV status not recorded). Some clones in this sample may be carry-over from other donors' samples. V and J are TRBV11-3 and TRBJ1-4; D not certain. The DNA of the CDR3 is TGTGCCAGCAGTTTAAAGGACGGAAGAAATGAAAAACTGTTTTTT. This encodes CASSLKDGRNEKLFF.